The 20 T cell receptor beta chains below were found in one sample sequenced in a study of T cell responses to AZD1222 COVID-19 vaccine. Generated by immunoSEQ multiplex PCR, the TCRdb table keeps only in-frame clones and is missing some. This table holds around 83,000 clones, roughly 88% found once. The source was peripheral blood, collected on day 0 of AZD1222 vaccination. These TCRs come from an adult in good health.

This clone was counted once. The chain joins TRBV7-8 to TRBJ1-6; D is unresolved. Germline V lookup: CDR1 SGHVS, CDR2 FQNEAQ. Trimming stripped 2 bases from V and 7 bases from J, with 12 bases between. The length of the CDR3 is 15 residues. CDR3 loop: CASSLSGRKNSPLHF. The CDR3 DNA is TGTGCCAGCAGCTTAAGTGGGCGGAAGAATTCACCCCTCCACTTT.

This clone turned up a few times. V usage is TRBV4-2 and J usage is TRBJ2-2, with 12 bases aligning to TRBD2. Trimming removed 4 bases from V and 4 bases from J; junction bases left unmatched: 1. The CDR3 loop spans 15 amino acids. Per the germline V gene, CDR1 is LGHNA and CDR2 is YNFKEQ. This CDR3 is CASSPSGGVTGELFF. The CDR3 region has the DNA TGTGCCAGCAGCCCTAGCGGGGGGGTCACCGGGGAGCTGTTTTTT.

The chain employs TRBV19 and TRBJ2-3; 10 bases map to TRBD2. This CDR3 has 17 residues. CDR1 is LNHDA and CDR2 is SQIVND in the germline V gene (reference sequence). With 5 bases clipped from V and 0 bases from J, the junction kept 8 bases outside the gene matches. CDR3 sequence reads: CASSLRTSGGSTDTQYF. The CDR3 bases are TGTGCCAGTAGTCTTAGGACTAGCGGAGGGAGCACAGATACGCAGTATTTT.

The V call is TRBV4-2, the J call TRBJ1-6; 8 bases are a match to TRBD1. Trimming at V came to 0 bases and at J to 7 bases, leaving 2 bases not matched to a gene. This CDR3 spans 15 amino acids. Germline CDR1 reads LGHNA; CDR2 reads YNFKEQ. CDR3 coding DNA: TGTGCCAGCAGCCAAGACGACAGGGGAAATTCACCCCTCCACTTT. Its protein is CASSQDDRGNSPLHF.

This clone was recorded a few times. V is TRBV21-1 and J is TRBJ2-7. TRBV21-1 is designated a pseudogene. There are 18 residues in the CDR3. The CDR3 here is CASSKAGDRRSKGYEQYF. The CDR3, as DNA: TGTGCCAGCAGCAAAGCAGGTGATAGACGCTCAAAAGGCTACGAGCAGTACTTC.

This chain uses TRBV7-3 with TRBJ2-1; 10 positions match TRBD2. Germline V gene sequence: CDR1 SGHTA, CDR2 FQGTGA. The trim removed 2 bases at V and 4 bases at J, leaving 2 bases unmatched. This CDR3 has 15 residues. The CDR3 region has the DNA TGTGCCAGCAGCTTATCTAGCGGGGGTTACAATGAGCAGTTCTTC. Translating gives CASSLSSGGYNEQFF.

The gene calls are TRBV10-2 and TRBJ2-1, with 11 bases matching TRBD2. The CDR3 sequence is 15 residues long. Unmatched junction bases numbered 5, after V lost 7 bases and J lost 3 bases. The germline V gene has CDR1 WSHSY and CDR2 SAAADI. The CDR3 region is CASTIAGGIYNEQFF. CDR3 coding DNA: TGCGCCAGCACCATAGCGGGGGGGATCTACAATGAGCAGTTCTTC.

The chain joins TRBV7-2 to TRBJ1-2, with 8 bases that match TRBD1. The CDR3 extends over 14 amino acids. With V trimmed by 1 base and J by 8 bases, 6 bases remained unmatched. CDR1 and CDR2 (germline): SGHTA, FQGNSA. The CDR3 sequence: CASSLVFGQGGYTF. Written as DNA, the CDR3 is TGTGCCAGCAGCTTAGTATTCGGACAGGGAGGCTACACCTTC.

The chain employs TRBV3-1 (or the pseudogene TRBV3-2) and TRBJ2-1, with 7 nucleotides matching TRBD1. CDR1 is LGHDT and CDR2 is YNNKEL in the germline V gene (reference sequence). This CDR3 contains 12 residues. V lost 6 bases to trimming and J lost 8 bases; unmatched junction nucleotides: 4. The CDR3 bases are TGTGCCAGCAGTACCGACAGGGATGAGCAGTTCTTC. It translates to CASSTDRDEQFF.

V usage is TRBV11-2 and J usage is TRBJ1-1, with D possibly being TRBD1 (6 bases). Trimming cost V 5 bases and J 1 base, with 11 bases left between them. CDR3 size: 14 residues. From germline, CDR1 is SGHAT and CDR2 FQNNGV. CDR3 sequence reads: CASSLGHPNTEAFF. CDR3 sequence (DNA): TGTGCCAGCAGCCTGGGACACCCGAACACTGAAGCTTTCTTT.

This chain connects TRBV27 to TRBJ2-7, with a tentative D call TRBD1 (5 bases). The CDR3 sequence is 15 residues long. The germline V gene has CDR1 MNHEY and CDR2 SMNVEV (reference sequence). Between the trimmed V and J ends, which lost 2 bases and 2 bases, there was a span of 13 bases. The CDR3 protein is CASSLGAPQAYEQYF. The CDR3, as DNA: TGTGCCAGCAGTTTAGGGGCTCCCCAGGCCTACGAGCAGTACTTC.

The V call is TRBV28, the J call TRBJ2-7; 8 bases are shared with TRBD1. This CDR3 has 15 amino acids. The trim removed 5 bases at V and 7 bases at J, leaving 13 bases unmatched. CDR1 and CDR2 from the germline V gene are MDHEN and SYDVKM. The CDR3 region is CASSTLGQGWEEQYF. The CDR3 region has the DNA TGTGCCAGCAGTACCTTAGGACAGGGCTGGGAGGAGCAGTACTTC.

This clone has more than one count but fewer than ten. The genes are TRBV5-1 and TRBJ2-1, with 16 bases aligning to TRBD2. V dropped 0 bases and J dropped 8; count of bases not matched to a gene: 11. This CDR3 is 19 amino acids long. In germline, CDR1 is SGHRS, CDR2 YFSETQ. CDR3 region: CASSLEAGTSGRAQYEQFF. The CDR3 region has the DNA TGCGCCAGCAGCTTGGAGGCCGGGACTAGCGGGAGGGCCCAATATGAGCAGTTCTTC.

This clone occurred once. V usage is TRBV30 and J usage is TRBJ2-7; D is ambiguous. CDR3 length: 11 residues. V was shortened by 0 bases and J by 4 bases, with 4 bases between the two germline ends. Germline loops: CDR1 GTSNPN, CDR2 SVGIG (reference sequence). The CDR3 region is CAWSVRYEQYF. CDR3 in DNA: TGTGCCTGGAGTGTTCGGTACGAGCAGTACTTC.

The chain links TRBV5-6 to TRBJ2-7; 11 bases fit TRBD1. The CDR3 covers 17 residues. Germline-derived CDR1 and CDR2 are SGHDT and YYEEEE. V was pared by 4 bases and J by 2 bases, with 11 bases of the junction left unmatched. The DNA of the CDR3 is TGTGCCAGCAGCCCCGAACGGACAGGGGGCTCCACCTACGAGCAGTACTTC. Amino acids: CASSPERTGGSTYEQYF. Full variable domain (outside the CDR3, taken from reference TRBV5-6 and TRBJ2-7): DAGVTQSPTHLIKTRGQQVTLRCSPKSGHDTVSWYQQALGQGPQFIFQYYEEEERQRGNFPDRFSGHQFPNYSSELNVNALLLGDSALYLCASSPERTGGSTYEQYFGPGTRLTVT.

V and J are TRBV19 and TRBJ2-7; 14 bases fit TRBD2. The V gene's germline CDR1 is LNHDA and CDR2 SQIVND (reference sequence). Germline trimming cut 5 bases from V and 1 base from J; bases unmatched to any gene: 4. The CDR3 is 16 amino acids. CDR3 residues: CASSPRLAGGSYEQYF. The CDR3 bases are TGTGCCAGTAGTCCCAGACTAGCGGGAGGGTCCTACGAGCAGTACTTC.

This clone showed up just once. V is TRBV5-4 and J is TRBJ1-1, with 8 bases lining up with TRBD1. V trimming: 4 bases; J trimming: 5 bases; junction bases outside the gene matches: 4. The length of the CDR3 is 13 residues. Germline V gene lookup returns CDR1 SGHNT and CDR2 YYREEE (reference sequence). CDR3 amino acids: CASSRQGYTEAFF. DNA of the CDR3: TGTGCCAGCAGCCGACAGGGGTATACTGAAGCTTTCTTT.

V usage is TRBV5-1 and J usage is TRBJ1-1, with 7 bases matching TRBD1. CDR3 length: 14 amino acids. The V gene's germline CDR1 is SGHRS and CDR2 YFSETQ. With 2 bases clipped from V and 3 bases from J, the junction kept 4 bases outside the gene matches. The chain's CDR3 is CASSFRTGDTEAFF. The CDR3, as DNA: TGCGCCAGCAGCTTTAGGACAGGTGACACTGAAGCTTTCTTT. Combining the CDR3 with reference TRBV5-1 and TRBJ1-1 gives the whole variable domain KAGVTQTPRYLIKTRGQQVTLSCSPISGHRSVSWYQQTPGQGLQFLFEYFSETQRNKGNFPGRFSGRQFSNSRSEMNVSTLELGDSALYLCASSFRTGDTEAFFGQGTRLTVV.

The chain employs TRBV11-2 and TRBJ2-7; 12 bases line up with TRBD2. This CDR3 has 15 residues. The germline gives CDR1 SGHAT, CDR2 FQNNGV. V shed 2 bases, J shed 1 base, and the junction held 0 bases outside the gene matches. The CDR3 loop is CASSLTSGRSYEQYF. The CDR3 region has the DNA TGTGCCAGCAGCTTAACTAGCGGGAGGTCCTACGAGCAGTACTTC.

The J gene is TRBJ1-2, the V gene TRBV7-9; possibly TRBD1 for D (5 bases). This CDR3 is 15 amino acids long. Germline V gene sequence: CDR1 SEHNR, CDR2 FQNEAQ (reference sequence). Trimming took 3 bases from V and 4 from J, leaving 15 bases between them. The CDR3 is CASSLEQVFFYGYTF. CDR3 nucleotide sequence: TGTGCCAGCAGCTTGGAACAGGTTTTCTTCTATGGCTACACCTTC.